The rows below give T cell receptor beta chains drawn from one sample of a study of somatic mutations in cytotoxic T cells in rheumatoid arthritis. TCRdb keeps only in-frame clones here, not all; method: immunoSEQ multiplex PCR. The sample includes thousands of clones, 60% to 80% of them seen just once. Sequenced sample: CD8+ T cells sorted from blood. All receptors come from an adult with rheumatoid arthritis. CDR3s include the opening cysteine and the closing phenylalanine or tryptophan. A D gene is named only where the DNA matches it firmly. Where a row states a size, it is once, few, many or the class of an expanded clone; other rows omit it.

D gene: -; clone size: -; V gene: TRBV9; J gene: TRBJ2-3; CDR3 length: 14; CDR3 protein: CASSDSRSTDTQYF; CDR3 DNA: TGTGCCAGCAGCGACTCTAGAAGCACAGATACGCAGTATTTT
D gene: -; clone size: -; V gene: TRBV9; J gene: TRBJ1-3; CDR3 length: 17; CDR3 protein: CASSVDGAVALGNTIYF; CDR3 DNA: TGTGCCAGCAGCGTAGACGGGGCAGTCGCTTTGGGAAACACCATATATTTT
D gene: -; clone size: few; V gene: TRBV27; J gene: TRBJ2-7; CDR3 length: 12; CDR3 protein: CASSSNPYEQYF; CDR3 DNA: TGTGCCAGCAGTTCGAATCCGTACGAGCAGTACTTC
D gene: -; clone size: -; V gene: TRBV6-1; J gene: TRBJ2-5; CDR3 length: 12; CDR3 protein: CASSEGQETQYF; CDR3 DNA: TGTGCCAGCAGTGAGGGCCAAGAGACCCAGTACTTC
D gene: TRBD2; clone size: -; V gene: TRBV11-3; J gene: TRBJ2-1; CDR3 length: 15; CDR3 protein: CASSLRVGTNNEQFF; CDR3 DNA: TGTGCCAGCTCCCTTAGGGTAGGGACTAACAATGAGCAGTTCTTC
D gene: TRBD2; clone size: -; V gene: TRBV4-1; J gene: TRBJ2-1; CDR3 length: 21; CDR3 protein: CASSQGHPLAGVGGSYNEQFF; CDR3 DNA: TGCGCCAGCAGCCAGGGCCACCCCCTAGCGGGAGTGGGCGGCTCCTACAATGAGCAGTTCTTC
D gene: -; clone size: -; V gene: TRBV10-3; J gene: TRBJ1-5; CDR3 length: 13; CDR3 protein: CAISVGDLQPQHF; CDR3 DNA: TGTGCCATCAGTGTAGGGGATCTACAGCCCCAGCATTTT
D gene: -; clone size: -; V gene: TRBV7-9; J gene: TRBJ2-3; CDR3 length: 11; CDR3 protein: CASSSKDTQYF; CDR3 DNA: TGTGCCAGCAGCTCTAAGGATACGCAGTATTTT
D gene: -; clone size: -; V gene: TRBV7-8; J gene: TRBJ1-1; CDR3 length: 14; CDR3 protein: CASRPGLTDTEAFF; CDR3 DNA: TGTGCCAGCAGACCAGGGTTAACGGACACTGAAGCTTTCTTT
D gene: -; clone size: -; V gene: TRBV25-1; J gene: TRBJ2-7; CDR3 length: 14; CDR3 protein: CASSVPTGSYEQYF; CDR3 DNA: TGTGCCAGCAGTGTGCCGACAGGATCCTACGAGCAGTACTTC
D gene: -; clone size: -; V gene: TRBV28; J gene: TRBJ1-6; CDR3 length: 14; CDR3 protein: CASSLSPGESPLHF; CDR3 DNA: TGTGCCAGCAGTTTATCCCCCGGTGAATCACCCCTCCACTTT
D gene: -; clone size: -; V gene: TRBV28; J gene: TRBJ2-1; CDR3 length: 11; CDR3 protein: CASSFGREQFF; CDR3 DNA: TGTGCCAGCAGTTTTGGAAGGGAGCAGTTCTTC
D gene: -; clone size: -; V gene: TRBV28; J gene: TRBJ2-5; CDR3 length: 15; CDR3 protein: CASRQGLALQETQYF; CDR3 DNA: TGTGCCAGCAGGCAGGGGCTAGCCCTCCAAGAGACCCAGTACTTC
D gene: -; clone size: -; V gene: TRBV30; J gene: TRBJ2-7; CDR3 length: 16; CDR3 protein: CAWSVRRGLSSYEQYF; CDR3 DNA: TGTGCCTGGAGTGTACGAAGGGGCCTTAGCTCCTACGAGCAGTACTTC
D gene: TRBD1; clone size: few; V gene: TRBV6-4; J gene: TRBJ1-2; CDR3 length: 15; CDR3 protein: CASSDTGQGVNGYTF; CDR3 DNA: TGTGCCAGCAGTGATACGGGACAGGGAGTGAATGGCTACACCTTC
D gene: TRBD1; clone size: few; V gene: TRBV10-3; J gene: TRBJ2-7; CDR3 length: 13; CDR3 protein: CAISLRDRDEQYF; CDR3 DNA: TGTGCCATCAGTTTACGGGACAGGGACGAGCAGTACTTC
D gene: TRBD1; clone size: -; V gene: TRBV7-9; J gene: TRBJ1-4; CDR3 length: 18; CDR3 protein: CASSSYGGGRTTNEKLFF; CDR3 DNA: TGTGCCAGCAGCTCCTATGGAGGGGGCCGCACAACTAATGAAAAACTGTTTTTT
D gene: TRBD1; clone size: -; V gene: TRBV29-1; J gene: TRBJ1-2; CDR3 length: 14; CDR3 protein: CSGLETGVGYGYTF; CDR3 DNA: TGCAGCGGGCTAGAGACAGGGGTTGGCTATGGCTACACCTTC
D gene: -; clone size: -; V gene: TRBV27; J gene: TRBJ2-7; CDR3 length: 11; CDR3 protein: CASTSGDEQYF; CDR3 DNA: TGTGCCAGCACCAGTGGAGACGAGCAGTACTTC
D gene: -; clone size: medium-sized; V gene: TRBV6-4; J gene: TRBJ1-5; CDR3 length: 13; CDR3 protein: CASSDSPNQPQHF; CDR3 DNA: TGTGCCAGCAGTGACTCACCCAATCAGCCCCAGCATTTT
D gene: TRBD1; clone size: -; V gene: TRBV6-5; J gene: TRBJ1-4; CDR3 length: 15; CDR3 protein: CASRVGQGEYEKLFF; CDR3 DNA: TGTGCCAGCAGGGTGGGACAGGGGGAGTATGAAAAACTGTTTTTT
D gene: -; clone size: -; V gene: TRBV28; J gene: TRBJ2-7; CDR3 length: 14; CDR3 protein: CASSLRTVTYEQYF; CDR3 DNA: TGTGCCAGCAGTTTAAGGACAGTAACCTACGAGCAGTACTTC
D gene: TRBD1; clone size: -; V gene: TRBV5-1; J gene: TRBJ2-7; CDR3 length: 14; CDR3 protein: CASSPTGGSYEQYF; CDR3 DNA: TGCGCCAGCAGCCCGACAGGGGGCTCCTACGAGCAGTACTTC
D gene: -; clone size: -; V gene: TRBV30; J gene: TRBJ2-1; CDR3 length: 11; CDR3 protein: CAWSEGLEQFF; CDR3 DNA: TGTGCCTGGAGTGAAGGGCTTGAGCAGTTCTTC
D gene: -; clone size: -; V gene: TRBV7-9; J gene: TRBJ1-2; CDR3 length: 13; CDR3 protein: CASSLGLAYGYTF; CDR3 DNA: TGTGCCAGCAGCTTAGGTCTAGCCTATGGCTACACCTTC
D gene: -; clone size: -; V gene: TRBV28; J gene: TRBJ1-5; CDR3 length: 14; CDR3 protein: CASSSREAFHGQHF; CDR3 DNA: TGTGCCAGCAGTTCCCGGGAGGCCTTTCATGGACAGCATTTT
D gene: -; clone size: -; V gene: TRBV10-2; J gene: TRBJ2-6; CDR3 length: 13; CDR3 protein: CASFGSGANVLTF; CDR3 DNA: TGCGCCAGCTTCGGCTCTGGGGCCAACGTCCTGACTTTC
D gene: TRBD2; clone size: -; V gene: TRBV6-6; J gene: TRBJ2-1; CDR3 length: 15; CDR3 protein: CASTSLGGGPHEQFF; CDR3 DNA: TGTGCCAGCACCTCTCTCGGGGGGGGCCCCCATGAGCAGTTCTTC
D gene: TRBD1; clone size: few; V gene: TRBV11-3; J gene: TRBJ2-7; CDR3 length: 14; CDR3 protein: CASSSHRGGYEQYF; CDR3 DNA: TGTGCCAGCAGTTCCCACAGGGGTGGATACGAGCAGTACTTC
D gene: -; clone size: -; V gene: TRBV4-2; J gene: TRBJ2-7; CDR3 length: 15; CDR3 protein: CASSSTLGFTYEQYF; CDR3 DNA: TGTGCCAGCAGCTCGACTCTGGGATTTACCTACGAGCAGTACTTC
D gene: TRBD1; clone size: -; V gene: TRBV7-9; J gene: TRBJ2-7; CDR3 length: 13; CDR3 protein: CASRRDRSYEQYF; CDR3 DNA: TGTGCCAGCAGAAGGGACAGATCCTACGAGCAGTACTTC
D gene: -; clone size: -; V gene: TRBV6-1; J gene: TRBJ2-7; CDR3 length: 13; CDR3 protein: CASSEREETEQYF; CDR3 DNA: TGTGCCAGCAGTGAAAGGGAGGAGACCGAGCAGTACTTC
D gene: -; clone size: -; V gene: TRBV11-2; J gene: TRBJ2-4; CDR3 length: 16; CDR3 protein: CASSWVNGLAKNIQYF; CDR3 DNA: TGTGCCAGCAGCTGGGTGAACGGCCTAGCCAAAAACATTCAGTACTTC
D gene: -; clone size: -; V gene: TRBV5-1; J gene: TRBJ2-1; CDR3 length: 13; CDR3 protein: CASSLGGADEQFF; CDR3 DNA: TGCGCCAGCAGCTTGGGGGGGGCGGATGAGCAGTTCTTC
D gene: -; clone size: -; V gene: TRBV7-8; J gene: TRBJ1-1; CDR3 length: 12; CDR3 protein: CASSLGGAEAFF; CDR3 DNA: TGTGCCAGCAGCTTAGGGGGTGCTGAAGCTTTCTTT
D gene: TRBD2; clone size: -; V gene: TRBV7-9; J gene: TRBJ2-2; CDR3 length: 16; CDR3 protein: CASSPRDYKNTGELFF; CDR3 DNA: TGTGCCAGCAGCCCCCGGGACTACAAAAACACCGGGGAGCTGTTTTTT
D gene: TRBD2; clone size: -; V gene: TRBV30; J gene: TRBJ2-1; CDR3 length: 17; CDR3 protein: CAWSGFGSGIIINEQFF; CDR3 DNA: TGTGCCTGGAGTGGATTCGGTAGCGGGATTATTATCAATGAGCAGTTCTTC
D gene: -; clone size: -; V gene: TRBV6-4; J gene: TRBJ2-1; CDR3 length: 15; CDR3 protein: CASSDGTGTFNEQFF; CDR3 DNA: TGTGCCAGCAGTGACGGGACTGGAACGTTCAATGAGCAGTTCTTC
D gene: -; clone size: few; V gene: TRBV5-6; J gene: TRBJ2-3; CDR3 length: 16; CDR3 protein: CASSLEVGPPTDTQYF; CDR3 DNA: TGTGCCAGCAGCTTGGAGGTGGGGCCCCCCACAGATACGCAGTATTTT
D gene: -; clone size: -; V gene: TRBV7-3; J gene: TRBJ2-2; CDR3 length: 16; CDR3 protein: CASSFDPGGQTGELFF; CDR3 DNA: TGTGCCAGCAGCTTTGATCCCGGGGGACAAACCGGGGAGCTGTTTTTT
D gene: -; clone size: few; V gene: TRBV5-1; J gene: TRBJ1-1; CDR3 length: 14; CDR3 protein: CASSPSRGGTEAFF; CDR3 DNA: TGCGCCAGCAGCCCTAGCCGCGGGGGCACTGAAGCTTTCTTT
D gene: -; clone size: -; V gene: TRBV2; J gene: TRBJ2-7; CDR3 length: 13; CDR3 protein: CASTDRSTYEQYF; CDR3 DNA: TGTGCCAGCACCGACAGGTCTACCTACGAGCAGTACTTC
D gene: TRBD1; clone size: -; V gene: TRBV7-8; J gene: TRBJ1-1; CDR3 length: 14; CDR3 protein: CASSFGDRVAEAFF; CDR3 DNA: TGTGCCAGCAGCTTTGGGGACAGGGTTGCTGAAGCTTTCTTT
D gene: -; clone size: -; V gene: TRBV2; J gene: TRBJ2-2; CDR3 length: 12; CDR3 protein: CASRMNTGELFF; CDR3 DNA: TGTGCCAGCAGAATGAACACCGGGGAGCTGTTTTTT
D gene: -; clone size: -; V gene: TRBV19; J gene: TRBJ2-7; CDR3 length: 14; CDR3 protein: CASSIPSIPYEQYF; CDR3 DNA: TGTGCCAGTAGTATCCCCTCGATCCCCTACGAGCAGTACTTC
D gene: TRBD1; clone size: -; V gene: TRBV27; J gene: TRBJ1-4; CDR3 length: 19; CDR3 protein: CASSGTGDTPLNLDEKLFF; CDR3 DNA: TGTGCCAGCAGCGGGACAGGGGATACCCCCCTAAACCTCGATGAAAAACTGTTTTTT